This note documents a single T cell receptor (beta chain) sequence. The germline V and J ends were trimmed by 5 bases and 4 bases, with 14 bases remaining between them. This CDR3 contains 14 residues. CDR1 and CDR2 (germline): LNHDA, SQIVND (reference sequence). This sample was taken from a study of cytomegalovirus exposure and HLA in healthy donors. A multiplex PCR was run with 60 Vbeta primers and 13 Jbeta primers. Generated by immunoSEQ multiplex PCR, the TCRdb table keeps only in-frame clones and is missing some. The sample lists about 180,000 clones, 79% occurring once. The sequence derives from a woman aged 40-49 years in good health and CMV-seronegative. The gene calls are TRBV19 and TRBJ1-2, with D unresolved. The sequencing input was PBMCs. CDR3 in DNA: TGTGCCAGTAGTTCACCTCTGACACGCTATGGCTACACCTTC. Its translation: CASSSPLTRYGYTF.